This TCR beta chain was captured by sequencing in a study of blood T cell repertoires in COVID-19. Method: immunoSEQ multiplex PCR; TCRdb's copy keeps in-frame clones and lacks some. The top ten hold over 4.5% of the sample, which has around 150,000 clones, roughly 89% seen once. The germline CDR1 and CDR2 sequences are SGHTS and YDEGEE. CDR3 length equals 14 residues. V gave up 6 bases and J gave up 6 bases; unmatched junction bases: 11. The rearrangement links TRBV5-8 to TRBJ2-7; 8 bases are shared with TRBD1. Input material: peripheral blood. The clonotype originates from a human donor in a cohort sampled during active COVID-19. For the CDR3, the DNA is TGTGCCAGCACCAAAATCAGGGGGCGAGGCGAGCAGTACTTC. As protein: CASTKIRGRGEQYF.